The source of this T cell receptor (beta chain) is a study of blood T cells in healthy people across ages. Notes on the study in general: The fall in TCR beta diversity per million T cells was roughly linear with age.

Germline CDR1 SGHTA, CDR2 FQGNSA. CDR3 length equals 15 residues. The trim removed 4 bases at V and 2 bases at J, leaving 6 bases unmatched. This clonotype was seen a few times. Its cognate antigen is unknown. Through a sample-barcoded 5' primer and a J-beta primer mix, a second PCR was run for roughly 6 to 12 cycles. Via MiXCR, TCRdb re-called the 5' RACE reads, giving one row per CDR3 protein. The sample lists hundreds of thousands of distinct CDR3 sequences, 56% occurring once. The chain recombines TRBV7-2 with TRBJ2-3; 7 nucleotides agree with TRBD2. Sequenced: blood. This TCR was recovered from a man aged 35 to 55 in good health. The CDR3 spells CASSSSGIFTDTQYF. DNA of the CDR3: TGTGCCAGCAGCTCGAGCGGGATATTCACAGATACGCAGTATTTT.